This paragraph covers one TCR beta chain sequence. Its cognate antigen is unknown. These data come from a study of OX40 agonist ivuxolimab in advanced cancers. Broader study findings: Among the lowest peripheral clonal expansion occurred in 0.1-3.0 mg/kg partial responders.

Sequencing was performed with immunoSEQ multiplex PCR; in TCRdb, only in-frame clones are kept and a portion is missing. Here the sample spans around 60,000 clones, 79% being singletons. Material: CD4+ or CD8+ T cells sorted from blood, obtained in a trial of the OX40 agonist ivuxolimab. The clonotype comes from an adult with an advanced solid tumor such as melanoma, head and neck, liver or kidney cancer.

The CDR3 coding sequence is TGTGCCAGCAGTTATGGGGGCGGCGAGCAGTACTTC. Translating it yields CASSYGGGEQYF. The chain carries TRBV6-6 and TRBJ2-7, with D possibly matching TRBD1 (6 bases). Trimming removed 3 bases at V and 6 bases at J, with 9 bases between. Germline assignment: CDR1 MNHNY and CDR2 SVGAGI (reference sequence). The CDR3 has 12 amino acids.